Sequencing of this T cell receptor (beta chain) was carried out in a study of T-cell reconstitution after alpha-beta-depleted transplantation in children. Study-level results: Among T cells one year after transplant, newly produced cells accounted for most counts and diversity. Reports say that about two months after transplant, the alpha-beta T cells came out of several hundred graft clones that had expanded. Recipient T cells and thymic progenitors that survived gave rise to the high TCRbeta diversity observed at day 60 in some patients.

Unique molecular identifiers featured in how the TCRbeta library was prepared. TCRdb analysed the PCR reads with MiXCR anew, one entry per CDR3 protein. The sample has under 450,000 distinct CDR3 sequences, roughly 15% seen once. This clonotype was recorded many times. Its matching antigen is unknown. The CDR3 extends over 14 amino acids. CDR1 and CDR2 (germline): SGHRS, YFSETQ. V lost 4 bases, J lost 2 bases, and 2 bases stayed unmatched. The TCR sequence derives from a boy less than two years old who had a stem cell transplant for Wiskott-Aldrich syndrome, so the T cells may come from the graft donor. The sequencing here drew on PBMCs, mostly from graft donor cells, taken 360 days after TCRalphabeta/CD19-depleted stem cell transplant. The V call is TRBV5-1, the J call TRBJ2-1, with TRBD1 matching over 8 bases. The CDR3 reads CASSPDRAYNEQFF. CDR3 nucleotide sequence: TGCGCCAGCAGCCCGGACAGGGCCTACAATGAGCAGTTCTTC.